Below, 2 T cell receptor beta chains from the same sample are listed, as sequenced in a study of T cell changes during pregnancy in multiple sclerosis. Repertoires were generated with immunoSEQ multiplex PCR, while TCRdb's copy carries only in-frame clones and drops some. The table lists 75,000 to 95,000 clones, 80% to 95% of them singletons, with about 2% in the top ten. Here the sequenced sample was peripheral blood, taken after pregnancy. The receptors shown here come from a female donor with multiple sclerosis, enrolled in a pregnancy study.

The chain links TRBV7-6 to TRBJ2-6; maybe TRBD1 (5 bases). The CDR3 loop spans 18 amino acids. V lost 2 bases and J 1 base, leaving 15 bases between the germline ends. Germline loops: CDR1 SGHVS, CDR2 FNYEAQ. The CDR3, as DNA: TGTGCCAGCAGCTTAATTGTCGGTCCAGGGTCTGGGGCCAACGTCCTGACTTTC. It specifies CASSLIVGPGSGANVLTF.

The CDR3 sequence: CASTDLWRSGNQPQHF. The CDR3 bases are TGTGCCAGCACCGACCTCTGGAGAAGCGGCAATCAGCCCCAGCATTTT. The chain has TRBV25-1 and TRBJ1-5; D not certain. The CDR3 consists of 16 residues. From germline, CDR1 is MGHDK and CDR2 SYGVNS. Trimming pared 7 bases from V and 2 bases from J, leaving 18 bases between.